This T cell receptor (beta chain) was recorded in a study of T-cell memory formation after mild COVID-19. TCRdb ran MiXCR on the 5' RACE reads and lists one entry per CDR3 protein. In the table there are 90,000 to 120,000 distinct CDR3 sequences, around 14% of which are singletons. The sequenced material came from PBMCs or a T cell subset sorted from them (not recorded which). The receptor comes from a young man who had mild COVID-19 (a few samples of this study predate the infection). Cell type and time point are not known.

The CDR3 reads CASSSYQGISYEQYF. The CDR3 region has the DNA TGTGCCAGCAGCTCCTATCAGGGGATCTCCTACGAGCAGTACTTC. The chain is built from TRBV7-8 and TRBJ2-7; D possibly corresponds to TRBD1 (6 bases). The CDR3 covers 15 residues. Per the germline V gene, CDR1 is SGHVS and CDR2 is FQNEAQ. V was trimmed by 4 bases and J by 0 bases, leaving 13 bases between them.